Presented here are 3 T cell receptor beta chains from one specimen sequenced in a study of shared clonotypes between healthy human individuals. Sequencing was performed with immunoSEQ multiplex PCR; in TCRdb, only in-frame clones are kept and a portion is missing. The sample yields 950,000 to 1,100,000 clones, about 75% seen once. The sequencing input was memory CD4+ T cells sorted from blood. Documented subset: CD45RA-negative fraction. The source is a man aged 18 to 30 in good health.

The chain joins TRBV2 to TRBJ2-2; no firm D call. This CDR3 has 14 amino acids. V lost 6 bases, J lost 4 bases, and 12 bases lay in between. Germline V gene data show CDR1 as SNHLY and CDR2 as FYNNEI. CDR3 protein: CASSIIDSTGELFF. The CDR3 DNA sequence: TGTGCCAGCAGCATCATTGACTCCACCGGGGAGCTGTTTTTT.

The chain recombines TRBV19 with TRBJ1-1; no clear D gene. The CDR3 totals 13 residues. V was trimmed by 3 bases and J by 6 bases, leaving 11 bases between them. Germline V gene data show CDR1 as LNHDA and CDR2 as SQIVND (reference sequence). The CDR3 region has the DNA TGTGCCAGTAGTATCGAACGCGGATCTGAAGCTTTCTTT. Protein: CASSIERGSEAFF.

The CDR3 nucleotides read TGTGCCAGCTCACCGGGGGCAGAACAAGAGACCCAGTACTTC. Protein product: CASSPGAEQETQYF. This chain links TRBV18 with TRBJ2-5; D is perhaps TRBD1 (6 bases). V lost 3 bases to trimming and J lost 2 bases, with 10 bases between them. Germline-derived CDR1 and CDR2 are KGHSH and LQKENI. This CDR3 comprises 14 residues.